This TCR beta chain comes out of a study of T cells in Graves' hyperthyroidism and ophthalmopathy. Study results and caveats: It was a median 6.5 months before onset that the model predicted ophthalmopathy.

This clonotype has only a few counts. Its antigen is currently unknown. RNA transcripts provided the source from which TCR beta CDR3 regions were amplified. During a first-round RT-PCR of the TCR CDR3, the HTBI primer set was used. Each CDR3 protein is one row after TCRdb ran MiXCR on the multiplex PCR reads. The data show roughly 600,000 distinct CDR3 sequences, roughly 14% seen once. The length of the CDR3 is 14 residues. The V gene lost 6 bases and the J gene lost 0 bases, with 12 bases spanning the gap. The germline V gene has CDR1 MNHEY and CDR2 SMNVEV (reference sequence). Individuals with ophthalmopathy presented a Clinical Activity Score of at least 3, a NOSPECS grade of at least 4 and a duration under 3 months. The diagnostic basis comprised clinical symptoms, serum thyroxine and TRAb, thyroid ultrasound and orbital computed tomography.

Sequenced sample: blood. The V and J genes are TRBV27 and TRBJ2-7; D is uncertain. The receptor was derived from a woman aged 45 to 65 with Graves' ophthalmopathy. CDR3 sequence: CASRPPQSSYEQYF. DNA of the CDR3: TGTGCCAGCAGGCCCCCTCAAAGCTCCTACGAGCAGTACTTC.